This T cell receptor (beta chain) stems from a study of early T cells in non-severe SARS-CoV-2 infection. Individual cDNA molecules received unique molecular identifiers during library preparation. In TCRdb, the 5' RACE reads were re-called with MiXCR into one record per CDR3 protein. The sample contains about 60,000 distinct CDR3 sequences, roughly 5.3% of which appear only once. The CDR3 has 14 residues. Trimming removed 4 bases at V and 7 bases at J, with 15 bases between. Germline-derived CDR1 and CDR2 are SGHRS and YFSETQ. Sequencing used whole blood. This clonotype was obtained from an adult who was a healthcare worker with PCR-confirmed SARS-CoV-2 infection or an uninfected control (not recorded which). The J gene is TRBJ1-5, the V gene TRBV5-1, with D maybe TRBD1 (6 bases). The CDR3 is CASSPRGGVQPQHF. The CDR3 DNA is TGCGCCAGCAGCCCCCGTGGGGGCGTACAGCCCCAGCATTTT.